The entry below gives a single TCR beta chain sequence along with its context. This sample is drawn from a study of blood T cell repertoires in COVID-19. The overall study: Specimens from acute and convalescent COVID-19 originated in the United States, Italy and Spain. T cells, B-cell-depleted T cells, or PBMCs supplied cDNA or gDNA.

Original processing methods: By means of reference gene primer amplification, nucleated cell counts were estimated. Using immunoSEQ multiplex PCR, the repertoire was profiled, and TCRdb retains in-frame clones only, with some absent. Clone size and V and J calls were adopted from that table, with D and trimming inferred from the DNA. Among around 110,000 clones listed, 83% were seen once. V shed 5 bases and J shed 9 bases, with 14 bases lying between them. The CDR3 runs to 13 residues. This TCR was sampled from a man between 25 and 39 years old with acute or convalescent COVID-19. Sample: peripheral blood. The V gene is TRBV12-3 or TRBV12-4, the J gene TRBJ2-1; maybe TRBD2 (5 bases). The CDR3 coding sequence is TGTGCCAGCAGTGGGAGATCTCGGGGTGAGCAGTTCTTC. It translates to CASSGRSRGEQFF.